The 13 T cell receptor beta chains in this list originate from one sample, sequenced in a study of regulatory T cells in long-lasting Graves disease. Construction of TCR beta libraries relied on iRepertoire HTBI primers and on Arm-PCR targeting CDR3 regions. TCRdb reanalysed the multiplex PCR reads using MiXCR and keeps one entry per CDR3 protein. The profile shows around 510,000 distinct CDR3 sequences, less than 25% of them singletons. Documented time point: persistent/refractory GD, antithyroid drugs over 5 years with positive TRAb. TCR sequences were obtained from RNA taken from PBMCs. The sample in question was peripheral blood mononuclear cells (PBMCs), obtained when the disease was refractory, from a patient treated with antithyroid drugs. The receptor set was obtained from a female donor with Graves disease.

This chain uses TRBV6-1 with TRBJ2-7; 8 nucleotides align to TRBD1. Losses at the gene ends were 6 bases for V and 0 bases for J; bases not matched to a gene: 4. The CDR3 length is 14 residues. The germline V gene encodes CDR1 MNHNS and CDR2 SASEGT. The CDR3 reads CASRWDRSSYEQYF. The DNA for the CDR3 is TGTGCCAGCAGATGGGACAGGAGCTCCTACGAGCAGTACTTC.

The gene calls are TRBV28 and TRBJ2-7; D might be TRBD1 or TRBD2, each matching 5 bases. This CDR3 has 15 amino acids. V shed 2 bases and J shed 3 bases, with 14 bases lying between them. CDR1 is MDHEN and CDR2 is SYDVKM in the germline V gene. CDR3 sequence reads: CASSLNVGAGYEQYF. The CDR3 nucleotides read TGTGCCAGCAGTTTAAACGTAGGGGCGGGCTACGAGCAGTACTTC.

Only a few counts were recorded for this clonotype. The V and J genes are TRBV7-9 and TRBJ2-1; D possibly corresponds to TRBD2 (6 bases). In germline, CDR1 is SEHNR, CDR2 FQNEAQ (reference sequence). Trimming removed 2 bases at V and 7 bases at J, with 15 bases between. The CDR3 totals 15 residues. CDR3 protein: CASSLTTGSYNEQFF. CDR3 sequence (DNA): TGTGCCAGCAGCTTAACGACCGGGAGTTATAATGAGCAGTTCTTC.

This clonotype showed up many times. The chain joins TRBV10-1 to TRBJ2-4, with TRBD2 as a possible D gene (5 bases). Germline V CDR1 and CDR2: WNHNN, SYGVQD (reference sequence). CDR3 length equals 18 residues. V lost 2 bases and J 4 bases, leaving 21 bases between the germline ends. CDR3 region: CASSEGGSSSAWKNIQYF. The DNA for the CDR3 is TGCGCCAGCAGTGAGGGTGGGAGTTCAAGCGCCTGGAAAAACATTCAGTACTTC.

The table lists this clonotype with a few counts. The chain uses TRBV10-3 and TRBJ1-1; D perhaps matches TRBD1 (5 bases). V shed 1 base and J shed 6 bases, with 9 bases lying between them. Germline lookup yields CDR1 ENHRY and CDR2 SYGVKD. The CDR3 contains 13 residues. The CDR3 is CAISELLTAEAFF. CDR3 in DNA: TGTGCCATCAGTGAGTTACTGACAGCTGAAGCTTTCTTT.

This clonotype was detected a few times. The chain employs TRBV5-5 and TRBJ1-5, with D unclear. In germline, CDR1 is SGHKS, CDR2 YYEKEE (reference sequence). Trimming cost V 3 bases and J 2 bases, with 9 bases left between them. CDR3 length: 14 residues. CDR3 in amino acids: CASSSLVGNQPQHF. The DNA of the CDR3 is TGTGCCAGCAGCTCCCTGGTCGGCAATCAGCCCCAGCATTTT.

This clonotype was detected many times. The chain is built from TRBV28 and TRBJ1-2; the D is unclear. The germline V gene has CDR1 MDHEN and CDR2 SYDVKM. CDR3 length: 15 amino acids. The germline V and J ends were trimmed by 6 bases and 1 base, with 15 bases remaining between them. The CDR3 DNA is TGTGCCAGCAGGGCCTTCGGGGAGGGTAACTATGGCTACACCTTC. It encodes CASRAFGEGNYGYTF.

The sample holds one count of this clonotype. The chain employs TRBV6-1 and TRBJ2-7, with 10 bases that match TRBD2. Germline lookup yields CDR1 MNHNS and CDR2 SASEGT. This CDR3 has 17 residues. J was trimmed by 2 bases and V by 4 bases; bases with no gene match: 11. CDR3 coding DNA: TGTGCCAGCAGTGCTAGTAGCGGGAGGTTTAGGACCTACGAGCAGTACTTC. Protein: CASSASSGRFRTYEQYF.

This clonotype was observed at least ten times. The rearrangement joins TRBV19 to TRBJ1-1, with a tentative D call TRBD1 (5 bases). Trimming removed 6 bases at V and 3 bases at J, with 14 bases between. The germline V gene encodes CDR1 LNHDA and CDR2 SQIVND (reference sequence). The CDR3 runs to 14 residues. The CDR3 here is CASRPSTVYTEAFF. CDR3 DNA sequence: TGTGCCAGTAGACCCTCGACAGTTTACACTGAAGCTTTCTTT.

This clonotype was recorded at least ten times. The rearrangement uses TRBV12-3 or TRBV12-4 and TRBJ1-5; 10 bases fit TRBD1. The CDR3 has 16 residues. Germline trimming cut 5 bases from V and 4 bases from J; bases unmatched to any gene: 8. DNA of the CDR3: TGTGCCAGCAGTCGCCCGGGACAGGGGCTGAATCAGCCCCAGCATTTT. Translating gives CASSRPGQGLNQPQHF.

As for this clonotype: Possible read error: a much larger clone is one base away. The rearrangement joins TRBV20-1 to TRBJ2-2; D is perhaps TRBD2 (6 bases). In germline, CDR1 is DFQATT, CDR2 SNEGSKA (reference sequence). The CDR3 spans 15 residues. Here the CDR3 reads CSASAQTSNTGGLFF. CDR3 DNA: TGCAGTGCTAGTGCACAGACATCCAACACCGGGGGGCTGTTTTTT.

This clonotype was recorded a few times. This chain uses TRBV7-8 with TRBJ1-1; 8 nucleotides agree with TRBD1. After removal of 4 bases from V and 4 bases from J, the junction contained 5 bases not matched to a gene. This CDR3 has 14 amino acids. CDR1 SGHVS and CDR2 FQNEAQ come from the germline V gene. For the CDR3, the DNA is TGTGCCAGCAGCTCCAGGGGGCGCGCCACTGAAGCTTTCTTT. Its protein is CASSSRGRATEAFF.

To note about this clonotype: A much larger clonotype is one base distant, so this may be a read error. This chain links TRBV27 with TRBJ2-7, with TRBD1 identical over 7 bases. This CDR3 has 14 amino acids. Germline assignment: CDR1 MNHEY and CDR2 SMNVEV (reference sequence). The CDR3 sequence is CVSSPEGGLHEQYF. DNA of the CDR3: TGTGTCAGCAGTCCCGAAGGGGGCCTCCACGAGCAGTACTTC.